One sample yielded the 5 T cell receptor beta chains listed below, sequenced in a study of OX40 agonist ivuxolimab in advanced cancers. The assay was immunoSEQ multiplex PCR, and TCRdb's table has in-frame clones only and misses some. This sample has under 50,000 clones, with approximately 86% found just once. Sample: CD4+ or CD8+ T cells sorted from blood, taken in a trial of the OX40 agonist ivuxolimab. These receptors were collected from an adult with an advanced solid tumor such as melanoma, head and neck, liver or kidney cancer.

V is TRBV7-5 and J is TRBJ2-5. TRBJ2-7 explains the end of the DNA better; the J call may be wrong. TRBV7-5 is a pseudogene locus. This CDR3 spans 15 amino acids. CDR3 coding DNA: TGTGCCAGCAGCTCTACCCCCGACCATGGCTACGAGCAGTACTTC. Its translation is CASSSTPDHGYEQYF.

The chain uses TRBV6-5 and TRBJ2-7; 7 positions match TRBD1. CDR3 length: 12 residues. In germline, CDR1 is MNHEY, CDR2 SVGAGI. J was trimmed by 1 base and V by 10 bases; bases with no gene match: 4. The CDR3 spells CATGDSSYEQYF. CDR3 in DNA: TGTGCCACCGGGGACAGTTCCTACGAGCAGTACTTC.

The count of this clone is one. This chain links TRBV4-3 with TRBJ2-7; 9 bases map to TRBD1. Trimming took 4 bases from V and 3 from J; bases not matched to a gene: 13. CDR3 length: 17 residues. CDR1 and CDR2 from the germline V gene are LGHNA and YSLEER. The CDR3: CASSPLPAGQGLYEQYF. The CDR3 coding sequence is TGCGCCAGCAGCCCCCTCCCCGCTGGACAGGGGCTCTACGAGCAGTACTTC.

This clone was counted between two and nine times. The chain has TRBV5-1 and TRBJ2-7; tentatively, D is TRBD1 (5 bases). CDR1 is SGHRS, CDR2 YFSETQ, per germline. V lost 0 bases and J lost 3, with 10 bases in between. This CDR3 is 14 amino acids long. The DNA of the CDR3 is TGCGCCAGCAGCTTGGCAACAGGATACTACGAGCAGTACGTC. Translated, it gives CASSLATGYYEQYV.

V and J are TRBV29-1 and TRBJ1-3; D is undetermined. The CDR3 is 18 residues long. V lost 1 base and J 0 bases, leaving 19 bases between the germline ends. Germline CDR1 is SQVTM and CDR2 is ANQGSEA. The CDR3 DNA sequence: TGCAGCGTTGAAGCCGGCTCGGAGAACAGCCTCTCTGGAAACACCATATATTTT. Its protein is CSVEAGSENSLSGNTIYF.